The sample holds many counts of the clone carrying this TCR beta chain. This specimen belongs to a study of blood T cell repertoires in COVID-19. The CDR3 extends over 11 amino acids. Germline values: CDR1 MNHEY, CDR2 SMNVEV (reference sequence). The V and J ends lost 3 bases and 7 bases respectively, with 4 bases between them. TCRdb's copy holds only in-frame clones and misses some; the assay was immunoSEQ multiplex PCR. The sample has fewer than 250,000 clones, around 89% seen once. The chain joins TRBV27 to TRBJ2-1; D remains ambiguous. The receptor was isolated from a man between 70 and 80 years old with acute or convalescent COVID-19. The material sequenced was peripheral blood. The CDR3 protein is CASSFLNEQFF. The CDR3 DNA sequence: TGTGCCAGCAGTTTTCTGAATGAGCAGTTCTTC.